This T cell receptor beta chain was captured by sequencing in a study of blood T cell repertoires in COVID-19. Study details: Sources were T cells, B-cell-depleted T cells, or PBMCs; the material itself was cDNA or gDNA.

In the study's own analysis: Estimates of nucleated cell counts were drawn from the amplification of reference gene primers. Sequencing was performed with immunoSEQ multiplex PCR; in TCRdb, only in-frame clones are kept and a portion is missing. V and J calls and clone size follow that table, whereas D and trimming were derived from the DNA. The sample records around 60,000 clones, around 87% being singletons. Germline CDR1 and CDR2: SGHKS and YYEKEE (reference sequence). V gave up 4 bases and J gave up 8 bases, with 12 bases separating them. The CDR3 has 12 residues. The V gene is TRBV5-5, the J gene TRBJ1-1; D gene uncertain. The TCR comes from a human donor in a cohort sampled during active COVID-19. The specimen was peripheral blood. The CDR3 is CASSLLRPEAFF. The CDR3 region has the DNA TGTGCCAGCAGCCTACTAAGGCCAGAAGCTTTCTTT. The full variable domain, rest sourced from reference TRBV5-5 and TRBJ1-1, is DAGVTQSPTHLIKTRGQQVTLRCSPISGHKSVSWYQQVLGQGPQFIFQYYEKEERGRGNFPDRFSARQFPNYSSELNVNALLLGDSALYLCASSLLRPEAFFGQGTRLTVV.